The clone carrying this T cell receptor beta chain has just one count. The CDR3 has 14 amino acids. The germline V gene has CDR1 MGHRA and CDR2 YSYEKL. Trimming removed 5 bases from V and 6 bases from J, with 14 bases in between. As originally analysed: Amplification of reference gene primers was used by the study to estimate nucleated cell counts. The data were produced by immunoSEQ multiplex PCR, yet TCRdb's version contains in-frame clones alone and is incomplete. The DNA gave D and trimming, while V, J and clone size come from that table. The sample consists of under 200,000 clones, about 89% of them appearing once. Enrolled through a virtual design, the participants were between 18 and 89 years of age and came from 24 US areas. This specimen comes from a study of blood T cell repertoires in COVID-19. On the study more broadly: Material from acute and convalescent COVID-19 was sourced from the United States, Italy and Spain. PBMCs, B-cell-depleted T cells, or T cells were the source of the cDNA or gDNA that made up the material.

The V call is TRBV4-1, the J call TRBJ1-5; D is unclear. Sequenced input: PBMCs or T cells enriched from blood (not recorded which). The receptor comes from a woman between 18 and 30 years old who had recovered from COVID-19. CDR3: CASSSPPLSQPQHF. CDR3 coding DNA: TGCGCCAGCAGCTCGCCTCCCCTAAGTCAGCCCCAGCATTTT.